Listed below are T cell receptor beta chains from one sample, sequenced in a study of cytomegalovirus exposure and HLA in healthy donors. TCRdb's table, derived via immunoSEQ multiplex PCR, lists solely in-frame clones and lacks some. The sample yields approximately 300,000 clones, about four fifths seen once. Material: PBMCs. All receptors come from a girl aged 2-10 years in good health and CMV-seronegative. The CDR3 runs from the conserved cysteine through the conserved F or W.

CASSRTDREKTDTQYF | 16 | TRBV7-9
CASSPLGQDYGYTF | 14 | TRBV14
CASSPTGLRYNEQFF | 15 | TRBV7-2
CASSPGQGGETQYF | 14 | TRBV7-8
CASNLALGTPNTEAFF | 16 | TRBV27
CASSSTPLAGEHNEQFF | 17 | TRBV27
CASSSSLWFWTGSFHEQFF | 19 | TRBV27
CASSQASNYGYTF | 13 | TRBV14
CASSQEPISILNTEAFF | 17 | TRBV4-1
CASSPGYGYTF | 11 | TRBV9
CAWSEGLGRNNEQFF | 15 | TRBV30
CASSDPRGRANYGYTF | 16 | TRBV2
CATSTSGNYEQYF | 13 | TRBV10-3
CASKNNRVPQETQYF | 15 | TRBV7-6
CASIRTGGGYTF | 12 | TRBV9
CGVEAGEEYEQYF | 13 | TRBV29-1
CASSPHPRGTAYEQYF | 16 | TRBV11-2
CASSLAGGYNNQPQHF | 16 | TRBV7-2
CASSTDREGEQFF | 13 | TRBV7-8
CASSLWQGTEAFF | 13 | TRBV6-6
CASSQARVVETQYF | 14 | TRBV14
CASSMASGTKNIQYF | 15 | TRBV19
CAWSPPGLADYEQYF | 15 | TRBV30
CASSLSGGPDTEAFF | 15 | TRBV7-3
CASSPPTGQPQHF | 13 | TRBV5-5
CAWSLRLVPGELFF | 14 | TRBV30
CASSEAGESYEQYF | 14 | TRBV6-1
CASSQSLGLAVDGELFF | 17 | TRBV4-2